Given below is one T cell receptor (beta chain) in context. Cohorts were determined from participant-reported clinical history. The sample is drawn from a study of blood T cell repertoires in COVID-19. At the level of the study: Acute and convalescent COVID-19 samples came from the United States, Italy and Spain.

Original processing notes: Cell counts per sample came from amplifying reference gene primers. Repertoires were generated with immunoSEQ multiplex PCR, while TCRdb's copy carries only in-frame clones and drops some. V and J calls and clone size come straight from that table; D and trimming were deduced from the DNA. The profile shows 200,000 to 300,000 clones, approximately 88% of them singletons. The sequence was obtained from a middle-aged woman who had been exposed to COVID-19. The sample was PBMCs or T cells enriched from blood (not recorded which).

This CDR3 is CASSSGQGTSPLHF. CDR3 nucleotide sequence: TGTGCCAGCAGCTCGGGACAGGGCACTTCACCCCTCCACTTT. The chain combines TRBV7-6 with TRBJ1-6; 9 positions agree with TRBD1. The CDR3 consists of 14 residues. V gave up 4 bases and J gave up 9 bases; unmatched junction bases: 4. The germline V gene has CDR1 SGHVS and CDR2 FNYEAQ.